This paragraph reports one TCR beta chain. Its specificity is not known. Assembly of TCR beta libraries relied on iRepertoire HTBI primers together with Arm-PCR of CDR3 regions. In TCRdb, the multiplex PCR reads were re-called with MiXCR into one record per CDR3 protein. The sample shows around 460,000 distinct CDR3 sequences, 20% to 25% of them seen only once. The sample comes from a study of regulatory T cells in long-lasting Graves disease. Whole-study findings and limits: When disease was persistent, TRBV28, TRBJ1-2 and TRBJ2-5 were the favored segments.

The CDR3 sequence is 13 residues long. Trimming shortened V by 6 bases and J by 6 bases, and 11 bases separated the two germline ends. Time point of the sample: persistent/refractory GD, antithyroid drugs over 5 years with positive TRAb. PBMC RNA was the source of the TCR library. The receptor was derived from a female donor with Graves disease. Sample: peripheral blood mononuclear cells (PBMCs), taken when the disease was refractory, from a patient treated with antithyroid drugs. The rearrangement uses TRBV12-3 or TRBV12-4 and TRBJ1-4; D call uncertain. The CDR3 sequence is CASSPLTHEKLFF. CDR3 nucleotide sequence: TGTGCCAGCAGCCCCCTTACTCATGAAAAACTGTTTTTT.